This T cell receptor beta chain was retrieved from a study of control samples from healthy donors and cancer patients. The method was immunoSEQ multiplex PCR; TCRdb's version includes in-frame clones alone and lacks a portion of them. The table records about 150,000 clones, over 90% of them present only once. Between the trimmed V and J ends, which lost 1 base and 7 bases, there was a span of 8 bases. The CDR3 spans 13 residues. Per germline, CDR1 SGDLS and CDR2 YYNGEE. This clone appeared once. This sequence was found in a man aged 45 to 65 in good health. Sequenced input: blood. This chain connects TRBV9 to TRBJ2-2; D is unclear. The CDR3 region has the DNA TGTGCCAGCAGCGTAACGTGGGGCGGGGAGCTGTTTTTT. Translating gives CASSVTWGGELFF.